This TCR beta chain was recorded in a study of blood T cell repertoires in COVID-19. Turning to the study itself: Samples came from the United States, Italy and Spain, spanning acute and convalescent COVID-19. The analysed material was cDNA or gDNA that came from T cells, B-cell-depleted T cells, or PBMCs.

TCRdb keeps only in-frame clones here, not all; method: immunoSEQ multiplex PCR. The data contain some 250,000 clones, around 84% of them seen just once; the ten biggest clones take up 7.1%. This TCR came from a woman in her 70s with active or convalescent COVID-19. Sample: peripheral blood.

The CDR3, as DNA: TGTGCCAGCAGCTCGTTTAGCGGGGGCTACAATGAGCAGTTCTTC. Protein product: CASSSFSGGYNEQFF. V usage is TRBV7-2 and J usage is TRBJ2-1; TRBD2 agrees at 9 bases. CDR3 length: 15 residues. V lost 4 bases to trimming and J lost 3 bases; unmatched junction nucleotides: 4. CDR1 and CDR2 (germline): SGHTA, FQGNSA.